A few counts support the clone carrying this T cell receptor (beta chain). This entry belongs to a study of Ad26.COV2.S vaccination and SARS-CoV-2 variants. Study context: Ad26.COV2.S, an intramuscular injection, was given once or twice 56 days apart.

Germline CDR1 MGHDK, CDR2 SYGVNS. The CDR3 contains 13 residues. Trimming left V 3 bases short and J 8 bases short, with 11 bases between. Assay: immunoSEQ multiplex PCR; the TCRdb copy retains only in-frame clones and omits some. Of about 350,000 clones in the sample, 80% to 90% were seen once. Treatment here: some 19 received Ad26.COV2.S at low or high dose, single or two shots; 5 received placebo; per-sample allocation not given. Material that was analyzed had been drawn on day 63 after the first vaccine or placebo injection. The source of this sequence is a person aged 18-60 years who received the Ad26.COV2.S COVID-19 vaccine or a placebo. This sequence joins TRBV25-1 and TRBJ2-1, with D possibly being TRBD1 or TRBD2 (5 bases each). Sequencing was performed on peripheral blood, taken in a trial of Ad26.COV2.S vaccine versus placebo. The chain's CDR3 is CASSEPGDDEQFF. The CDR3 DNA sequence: TGTGCCAGCAGTGAGCCCGGGGACGATGAGCAGTTCTTC.